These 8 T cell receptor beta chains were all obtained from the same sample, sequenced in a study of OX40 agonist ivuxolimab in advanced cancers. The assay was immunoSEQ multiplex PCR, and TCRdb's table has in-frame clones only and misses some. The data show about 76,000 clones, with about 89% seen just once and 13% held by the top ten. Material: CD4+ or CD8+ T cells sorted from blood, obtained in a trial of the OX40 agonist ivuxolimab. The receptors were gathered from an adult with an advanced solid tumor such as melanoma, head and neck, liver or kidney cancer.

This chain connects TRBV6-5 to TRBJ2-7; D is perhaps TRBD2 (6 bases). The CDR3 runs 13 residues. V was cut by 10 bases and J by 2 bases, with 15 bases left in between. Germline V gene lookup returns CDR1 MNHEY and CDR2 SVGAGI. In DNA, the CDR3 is TGTGCCACGGTGGGGGGAATTACCTACGAGCAGTACTTC. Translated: CATVGGITYEQYF.

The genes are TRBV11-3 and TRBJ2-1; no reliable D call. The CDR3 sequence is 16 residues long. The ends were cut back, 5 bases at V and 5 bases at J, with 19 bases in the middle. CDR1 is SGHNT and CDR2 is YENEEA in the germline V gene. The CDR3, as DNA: TGTGCCAGCAGCCCACGGCAGGCCCCCGTGGACAATGAGCAGTTCTTC. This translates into CASSPRQAPVDNEQFF.

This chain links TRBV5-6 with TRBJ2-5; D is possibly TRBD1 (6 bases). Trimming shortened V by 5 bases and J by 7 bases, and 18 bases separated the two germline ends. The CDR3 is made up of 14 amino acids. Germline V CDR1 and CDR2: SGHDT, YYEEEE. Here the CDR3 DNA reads TGTGCCAGCAGTTTCTTAGGGACAACAGGGACCCAGTACTTC. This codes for CASSFLGTTGTQYF.

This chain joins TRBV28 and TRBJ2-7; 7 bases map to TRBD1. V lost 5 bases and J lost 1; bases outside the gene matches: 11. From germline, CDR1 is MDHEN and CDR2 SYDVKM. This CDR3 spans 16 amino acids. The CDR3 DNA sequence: TGTGCCAGCAGTCCCGACCGAGGGGGCCGTTCCTACGAGCAGTACTTC. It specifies CASSPDRGGRSYEQYF. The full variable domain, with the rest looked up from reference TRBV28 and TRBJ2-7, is DVKVTQSSRYLVKRTGEKVFLECVQDMDHENMFWYRQDPGLGLRLIYFSYDVKMKEKGDIPEGYSVSREKKERFSLILESASTNQTSMYLCASSPDRGGRSYEQYFGPGTRLTVT.

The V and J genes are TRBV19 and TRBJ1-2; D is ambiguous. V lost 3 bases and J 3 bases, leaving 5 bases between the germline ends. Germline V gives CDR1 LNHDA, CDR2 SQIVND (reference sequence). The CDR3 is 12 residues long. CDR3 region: CASSISDYGYTF. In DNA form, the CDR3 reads TGTGCCAGTAGTATCTCGGACTATGGCTACACCTTC. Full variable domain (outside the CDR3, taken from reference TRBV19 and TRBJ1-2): DGGITQSPKYLFRKEGQNVTLSCEQNLNHDAMYWYRQDPGQGLRLIYYSQIVNDFQKGDIAEGYSVSREKKESFPLTVTSAQKNPTAFYLCASSISDYGYTFGSGTRLTVV.

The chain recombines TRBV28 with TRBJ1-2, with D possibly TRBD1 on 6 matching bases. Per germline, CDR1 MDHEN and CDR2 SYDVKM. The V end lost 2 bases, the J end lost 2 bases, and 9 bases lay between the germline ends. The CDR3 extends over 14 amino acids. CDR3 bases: TGTGCCAGCAGTTTAGGGGGGGCGAACTATGGCTACACCTTC. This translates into CASSLGGANYGYTF.

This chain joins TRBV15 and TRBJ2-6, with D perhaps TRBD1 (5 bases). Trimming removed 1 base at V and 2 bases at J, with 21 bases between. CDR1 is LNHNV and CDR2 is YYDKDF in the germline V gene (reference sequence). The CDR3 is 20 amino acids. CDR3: CATSRGPQGQEGPGANVLTF. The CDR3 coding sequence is TGTGCCACCAGCAGAGGCCCCCAAGGACAAGAAGGCCCTGGGGCCAACGTCCTGACTTTC.

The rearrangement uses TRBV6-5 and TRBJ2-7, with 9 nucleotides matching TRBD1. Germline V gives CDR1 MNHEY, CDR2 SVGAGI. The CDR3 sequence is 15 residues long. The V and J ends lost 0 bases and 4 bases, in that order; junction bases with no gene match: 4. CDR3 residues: CASSYSGDRAYEQYF. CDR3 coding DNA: TGTGCCAGCAGTTACTCGGGGGACAGGGCGTACGAGCAGTACTTC.